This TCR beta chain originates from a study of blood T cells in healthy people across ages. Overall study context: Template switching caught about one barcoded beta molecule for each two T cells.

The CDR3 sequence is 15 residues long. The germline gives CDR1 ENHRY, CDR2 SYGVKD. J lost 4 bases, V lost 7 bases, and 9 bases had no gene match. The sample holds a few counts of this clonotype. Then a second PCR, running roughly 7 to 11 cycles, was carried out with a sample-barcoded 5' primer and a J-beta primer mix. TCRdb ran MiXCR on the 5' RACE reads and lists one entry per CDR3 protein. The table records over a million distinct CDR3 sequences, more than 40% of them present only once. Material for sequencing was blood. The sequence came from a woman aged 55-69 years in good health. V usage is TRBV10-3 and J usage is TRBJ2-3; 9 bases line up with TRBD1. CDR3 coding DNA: TGTGCCATCACCGTGGTGGGACAGGGCCCAGATACGCAGTATTTT. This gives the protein CAITVVGQGPDTQYF.